This is a list of T cell receptor beta chains from one sample in a study of PD-1 blockade in classical Hodgkin lymphoma. Data came from immunoSEQ multiplex PCR; TCRdb stores just in-frame clones and leaves some out. This table has thousands of clones, about 80% appearing once. Material: CD4+ T cells from blood, obtained at baseline. The receptors come from a human donor with classical Hodgkin lymphoma. CDR3s include the opening cysteine and the closing phenylalanine or tryptophan. Size values are once, few and many counts, or a class for expanded clones, and some rows have none.

CDR3 length: 17; V gene: TRBV7-2; J gene: TRBJ2-1; clone size: few; CDR3 protein: CASSLSPLAGGYNEQFF
CDR3 length: 14; V gene: TRBV6-4; J gene: TRBJ2-6; clone size: .; CDR3 protein: CASSEGVGANVLTF
CDR3 length: 15; V gene: TRBV11-2; J gene: TRBJ2-2; clone size: .; CDR3 protein: CASSFGTRGTGELFF
CDR3 length: 14; V gene: TRBV19; J gene: TRBJ1-1; clone size: few; CDR3 protein: CASSKRGDTTEAFF
CDR3 length: 14; V gene: TRBV5-4; J gene: TRBJ1-1; clone size: .; CDR3 protein: CASSYGGLVTEAFF
CDR3 length: 11; V gene: TRBV25-1; J gene: TRBJ2-5; clone size: .; CDR3 protein: CASSDLETQYF
CDR3 length: 17; V gene: TRBV4-1; J gene: TRBJ2-1; clone size: .; CDR3 protein: CASSQGRGLVGYNEQFF
CDR3 length: 15; V gene: TRBV6-5; J gene: TRBJ1-5; clone size: .; CDR3 protein: CASSRGQGAAQPQHF
CDR3 length: 15; V gene: TRBV19; J gene: TRBJ2-1; clone size: .; CDR3 protein: CASSMKTSGSNEQFF
CDR3 length: 17; V gene: TRBV7-9; J gene: TRBJ2-2; clone size: .; CDR3 protein: CASSLYRVSANTGELFF
CDR3 length: 14; V gene: TRBV15; J gene: TRBJ1-4; clone size: .; CDR3 protein: CATSRGLLNEKLFF
CDR3 length: 14; V gene: TRBV27; J gene: TRBJ2-3; clone size: few; CDR3 protein: CASSSWTVTDTQYF
CDR3 length: 15; V gene: TRBV30; J gene: TRBJ2-7; clone size: .; CDR3 protein: CAWSDNHRGTYEQYF
CDR3 length: 15; V gene: TRBV5-6; J gene: TRBJ2-1; clone size: .; CDR3 protein: CASSLRTGVVNEQFF